This T cell receptor (beta chain) emerged from a study of cytomegalovirus exposure and HLA in healthy donors. With 5 bases clipped from V and 2 bases from J, the junction kept 19 bases outside the gene matches. The CDR3 spans 20 residues. Germline values: CDR1 PRHDT, CDR2 FYEKMQ (reference sequence). With 60 Vbeta and 13 Jbeta primers, the PCR was carried out. Profiling relied on immunoSEQ multiplex PCR, and the TCRdb table lists in-frame clones only, not all of them. There are approximately 200,000 clones in the sample; approximately 79% occur only once, and around 2% lies in the top ten. Overall study results and limits: The productive fraction for most TCR beta V segments was about 87% or about 30% in an earlier analysis.

With respect to this clone: Antigen unknown.

The chain joins TRBV13 to TRBJ2-3, with 10 bases identical to TRBD2. The receptor comes from a man in his late teens or twenties in good health and CMV-seronegative. The source material was PBMCs. This CDR3 reads CASSPRWENWTSGTTDTQYF. The CDR3 DNA is TGTGCCAGCAGCCCCCGATGGGAGAACTGGACTAGCGGTACCACAGATACGCAGTATTTT.